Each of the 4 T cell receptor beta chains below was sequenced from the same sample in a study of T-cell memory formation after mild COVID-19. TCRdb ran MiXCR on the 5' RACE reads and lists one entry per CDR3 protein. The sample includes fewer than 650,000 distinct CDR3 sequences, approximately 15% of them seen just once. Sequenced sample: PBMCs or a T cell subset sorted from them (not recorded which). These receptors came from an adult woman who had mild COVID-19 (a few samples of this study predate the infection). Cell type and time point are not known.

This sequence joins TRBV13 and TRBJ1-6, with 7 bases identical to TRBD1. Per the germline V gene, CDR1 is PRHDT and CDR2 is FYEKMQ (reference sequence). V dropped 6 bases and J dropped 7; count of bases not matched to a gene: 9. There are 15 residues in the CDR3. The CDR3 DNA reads TGTGCCAGCAGTTCAACAGGGGTTGACAATTCACCCCTCCACTTT. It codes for CASSSTGVDNSPLHF.

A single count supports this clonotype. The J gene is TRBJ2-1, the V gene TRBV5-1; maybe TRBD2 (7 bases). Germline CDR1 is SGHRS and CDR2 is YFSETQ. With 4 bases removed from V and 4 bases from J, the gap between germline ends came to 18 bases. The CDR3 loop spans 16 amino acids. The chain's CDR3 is CASSLGGAFGYNEQFF. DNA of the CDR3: TGCGCCAGCAGCCTTGGGGGGGCCTTTGGATACAATGAGCAGTTCTTC. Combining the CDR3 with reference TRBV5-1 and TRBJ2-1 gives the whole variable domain KAGVTQTPRYLIKTRGQQVTLSCSPISGHRSVSWYQQTPGQGLQFLFEYFSETQRNKGNFPGRFSGRQFSNSRSEMNVSTLELGDSALYLCASSLGGAFGYNEQFFGPGTRLTVL.

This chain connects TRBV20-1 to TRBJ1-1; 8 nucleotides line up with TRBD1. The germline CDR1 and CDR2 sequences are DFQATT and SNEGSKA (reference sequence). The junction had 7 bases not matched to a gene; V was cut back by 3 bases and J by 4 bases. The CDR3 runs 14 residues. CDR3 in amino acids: CSARTGASGTEAFF. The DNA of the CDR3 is TGCAGTGCTAGGACAGGGGCCTCCGGCACTGAAGCTTTCTTT.

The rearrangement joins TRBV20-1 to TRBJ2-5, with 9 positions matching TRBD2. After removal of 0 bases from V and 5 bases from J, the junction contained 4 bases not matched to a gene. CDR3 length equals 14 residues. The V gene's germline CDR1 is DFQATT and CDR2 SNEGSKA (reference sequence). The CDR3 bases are TGCAGTGCTAGAGATCCTAGCGGGGCCGAGACCCAGTACTTC. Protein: CSARDPSGAETQYF.